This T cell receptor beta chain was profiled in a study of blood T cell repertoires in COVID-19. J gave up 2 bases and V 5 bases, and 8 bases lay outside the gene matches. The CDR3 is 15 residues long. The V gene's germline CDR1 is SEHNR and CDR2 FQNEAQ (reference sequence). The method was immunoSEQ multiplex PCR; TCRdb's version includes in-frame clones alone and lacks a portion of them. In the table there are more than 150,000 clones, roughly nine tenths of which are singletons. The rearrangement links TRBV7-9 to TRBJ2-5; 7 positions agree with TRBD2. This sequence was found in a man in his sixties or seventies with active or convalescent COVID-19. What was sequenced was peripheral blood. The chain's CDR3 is CASSPRTRIQETQYF. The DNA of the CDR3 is TGTGCCAGCAGCCCCCGGACTAGGATTCAAGAGACCCAGTACTTC.